Following are 15 T cell receptor beta chains from one sample sequenced in a study of T cell responses to AZD1222 COVID-19 vaccine. Profiling relied on immunoSEQ multiplex PCR, and the TCRdb table lists in-frame clones only, not all of them. The sample lists 60,000 to 65,000 clones; roughly 84% were seen once. The material sequenced was peripheral blood, taken on day 0 of AZD1222 vaccination. The receptors were sampled from an adult in good health.

V and J are TRBV7-8 and TRBJ2-1, with TRBD2 identical over 9 bases. Looked up from germline, CDR1 is SGHVS and CDR2 is FQNEAQ. This CDR3 comprises 17 residues. Unmatched junction bases numbered 20, after V lost 5 bases and J lost 12 bases. Here the CDR3 DNA reads TGTGCCAGCAGCACAGGGATGGCGGGGGGGCATGTGATGGGGCAGTTCTTC. Translated: CASSTGMAGGHVMGQFF.

A few counts support this clone. V and J are TRBV7-8 and TRBJ1-6; TRBD1 agrees at 7 bases. Germline CDR1 and CDR2: SGHVS and FQNEAQ. The CDR3 sequence is 13 residues long. V gave up 8 bases and J gave up 5 bases; unmatched junction bases: 3. CDR3 DNA sequence: TGTGCCAGCGAGCAGGGGGATAATTCACCCCTCCACTTT. Its translation is CASEQGDNSPLHF.

V and J are TRBV6-5 and TRBJ2-3, with 9 bases that match TRBD2. Germline values: CDR1 MNHEY, CDR2 SVGAGI. J was trimmed by 0 bases and V by 0 bases; bases with no gene match: 1. The CDR3 totals 16 residues. Here the CDR3 reads CASSYSTSGSTDTQYF. CDR3 nucleotide sequence: TGTGCCAGCAGTTACTCGACTAGCGGAAGCACAGATACGCAGTATTTT.

There are a few counts of this clone. This chain connects TRBV4-2 to TRBJ1-6; D perhaps matches TRBD1 (6 bases). The V end was cut by 5 bases, the J end by 0 bases, with 20 bases between. Germline CDR1 is LGHNA and CDR2 is YNFKEQ. This CDR3 is 19 amino acids long. The CDR3 is CASSGPGVPLGSYNSPLHF. The DNA of the CDR3 is TGTGCCAGCAGCGGGCCAGGGGTCCCATTAGGCTCCTATAATTCACCCCTCCACTTT.

There are a few counts of this clone. The chain couples TRBV6-5 to TRBJ2-6, with D unclear. Trimming left V 2 bases short and J 0 bases short, with 5 bases between. The germline V gene encodes CDR1 MNHEY and CDR2 SVGAGI. This CDR3 is built from 15 residues. The CDR3 region has the DNA TGTGCCAGCAGTTACGTAGGCTCTGGGGCCAACGTCCTGACTTTC. Translated, it gives CASSYVGSGANVLTF.

The V and J genes are TRBV2 and TRBJ1-1; tentative D call: TRBD1 (5 bases). Trimming cost V 0 bases and J 0 bases, with 17 bases left between them. Germline values: CDR1 SNHLY, CDR2 FYNNEI. The CDR3 extends over 18 amino acids. CDR3 sequence (DNA): TGTGCCAGCAGTGAAGCGGTATTTAACAGGCAGCTGAACACTGAAGCTTTCTTT. It codes for CASSEAVFNRQLNTEAFF.

The chain couples TRBV27 to TRBJ2-7; the match to TRBD2 covers 7 bases. With V trimmed by 11 bases and J by 4 bases, 14 bases remained unmatched. Germline V CDR1 and CDR2: MNHEY, SMNVEV (reference sequence). CDR3 length: 14 amino acids. In nucleotides, the CDR3 is TGTGCCGGTTGGGCTCGGGAGGTTTGGTACGAGCAGTACTTC. It codes for CAGWAREVWYEQYF.

J is TRBJ2-6 and V is TRBV7-2; no clear D gene. Germline V lookup: CDR1 SGHTA, CDR2 FQGNSA. This CDR3 spans 14 amino acids. Between the trimmed V and J ends, which lost 4 bases and 2 bases, there was a span of 6 bases. The CDR3 protein is CASSSDTGANVLTF. CDR3 in DNA: TGTGCCAGCAGCTCCGACACTGGGGCCAACGTCCTGACTTTC. Looking up the rest from reference TRBV7-2 and TRBJ2-6 gives the full variable domain: GAGVSQSPSNKVTEKGKDVELRCDPISGHTALYWYRQSLGQGLEFLIYFQGNSAPDKSGLPSDRFSAERTGGSVSTLTIQRTQQEDSAVYLCASSSDTGANVLTFGAGSRLTVL.

The chain combines TRBV11-3 with TRBJ2-1; 10 bases match TRBD1. Germline CDR1 reads SGHNT; CDR2 reads YENEEA. The trim removed 5 bases at V and 8 bases at J, leaving 9 bases unmatched. CDR3 length: 15 amino acids. DNA for the CDR3: TGTGCCAGCAGCATGGGACAGGGGTCTCTGGATGAGCAGTTCTTC. Its translation is CASSMGQGSLDEQFF.

This clone was seen a single time. The chain employs TRBV19 and TRBJ1-4; 8 bases align to TRBD1. This CDR3 contains 14 residues. V was pared by 8 bases and J by 2 bases, with 4 bases of the junction left unmatched. The germline gives CDR1 LNHDA, CDR2 SQIVND (reference sequence). Written as DNA, the CDR3 is TGTGCCAGTGGTCAGGGGGCCACTAATGAAAAACTGTTTTTT. Protein sequence: CASGQGATNEKLFF.

This clone was found once. The V call is TRBV4-2, the J call TRBJ2-5; D not resolved. The CDR3 consists of 13 residues. Trimming cost V 1 base and J 1 base, with 4 bases left between them. CDR1 and CDR2 from the germline V gene are LGHNA and YNFKEQ. CDR3 nucleotide sequence: TGTGCCAGCAGCCAAGGAATCCAAGAGACCCAGTACTTC. Protein: CASSQGIQETQYF.

V usage is TRBV7-2 and J usage is TRBJ2-3; 9 bases are a match to TRBD2. The germline V gene encodes CDR1 SGHTA and CDR2 FQGNSA. The CDR3 totals 17 residues. The trim removed 0 bases at V and 1 base at J, leaving 5 bases unmatched. The CDR3 nucleotides read TGTGCCAGCAGCTTAGCGCTAGCGGGAACCGGCACAGATACGCAGTATTTT. This sequence encodes CASSLALAGTGTDTQYF.

The chain couples TRBV5-6 to TRBJ2-7, with TRBD2 as a possible D gene (5 bases). The CDR3 covers 15 residues. The V end lost 4 bases, the J end lost 3 bases, and 17 bases lay between the germline ends. Germline CDR1 SGHDT, CDR2 YYEEEE. The CDR3, as DNA: TGTGCCAGCAGCAGCCTGGGCGGGCCGAACTACGAGCAGTACTTC. Encoded protein: CASSSLGGPNYEQYF.

The chain combines TRBV20-1 with TRBJ2-5; a weak D match, TRBD2 (5 bases). With 6 bases removed from V and 5 bases from J, the gap between germline ends came to 7 bases. This CDR3 is built from 10 residues. CDR1 and CDR2 from the germline V gene are DFQATT and SNEGSKA (reference sequence). The CDR3 loop is CSAGAETQYF. CDR3 nucleotides: TGCAGTGCGGGAGCCGAGACCCAGTACTTC.

The rearrangement joins TRBV19 to TRBJ2-5, with TRBD1 as a possible D gene (6 bases). The CDR3 totals 13 residues. Germline V gene data show CDR1 as LNHDA and CDR2 as SQIVND (reference sequence). Trimming removed 6 bases at V and 2 bases at J, with 10 bases between. This chain's CDR3 is CASRRDIQETQYF. For the CDR3, the DNA is TGTGCCAGTAGGAGGGACATTCAAGAGACCCAGTACTTC.